Shown below are 12 T cell receptor beta chains from a single sample sequenced in a study of blood T cell repertoires in COVID-19. TCRdb's copy holds only in-frame clones and misses some; the assay was immunoSEQ multiplex PCR. The table has 300,000 or so clones, 85% to 90% seen once; the top ten hold less than 3.5%. Sequencing used peripheral blood. Source of these receptors: a woman younger than 45 with COVID-19, enrolled during active disease.

The chain joins TRBV28 to TRBJ2-7; perhaps TRBD2 as D (6 bases). Germline lookup yields CDR1 MDHEN and CDR2 SYDVKM. CDR3 length: 14 amino acids. Trimming took 2 bases from V and 2 from J, leaving 10 bases between them. The CDR3 DNA is TGTGCCAGCAGTTTAAGGGGAGGCCCCTACGAGCAGTACTTC. Amino acids: CASSLRGGPYEQYF.

This chain links TRBV5-6 with TRBJ2-1; TRBD2 matches at 8 bases. Per the germline V gene, CDR1 is SGHDT and CDR2 is YYEEEE. With V trimmed by 6 bases and J by 2 bases, 10 bases remained unmatched. This CDR3 has 16 residues. In DNA, the CDR3 is TGTGCCAGCAACCGGGGGAGCGGGAGAGCCTACAATGAGCAGTTCTTC. Its translation is CASNRGSGRAYNEQFF.

The rearrangement joins TRBV4-1 to TRBJ2-7; 15 bases fit TRBD2. Germline CDR1 is MGHRA and CDR2 is YSYEKL. The CDR3 extends over 17 amino acids. Germline trimming cut 4 bases from V and 5 bases from J; bases unmatched to any gene: 9. CDR3 sequence reads: CASSPGGTSGRYDEQYF. In DNA, the CDR3 is TGCGCCAGCAGCCCGGGTGGGACTAGCGGGAGGTACGACGAGCAGTACTTC.

V usage is TRBV30 and J usage is TRBJ1-5; 9 bases are a match to TRBD1. The trim removed 3 bases at V and 5 bases at J, leaving 14 bases unmatched. Germline lookup yields CDR1 GTSNPN and CDR2 SVGIG (reference sequence). The CDR3 loop spans 17 amino acids. DNA of the CDR3: TGTGCCTGGAGCAACGGACAGGGGCCGCCCCAATATCAGCCCCAGCATTTT. It codes for CAWSNGQGPPQYQPQHF. The full variable domain, rest sourced from reference TRBV30 and TRBJ1-5, is SQTIHQWPATLVQPVGSPLSLECTVEGTSNPNLYWYRQAAGRGLQLLFYSVGIGQISSEVPQNLSASRPQDRQFILSSKKLLLSDSGFYLCAWSNGQGPPQYQPQHFGDGTRLSIL.

The chain uses TRBV7-2 and TRBJ2-2; 9 bases agree with TRBD1. Germline assignment: CDR1 SGHTA and CDR2 FQGNSA. The V and J ends lost 5 bases and 6 bases, in that order; junction bases with no gene match: 16. The CDR3 runs 18 residues. The CDR3 sequence: CASSANTGGAGRAGELFF. The CDR3 DNA is TGTGCCAGCAGCGCCAACACAGGGGGCGCTGGTAGGGCCGGGGAGCTGTTTTTT.

DNA for the CDR3: TGTGCCAGCAGCTCCCTTCCGCAGGCAACTAATGAAAAACTGTTTTTT. Amino acid sequence: CASSSLPQATNEKLFF. The V and J genes are TRBV11-2 and TRBJ1-4, with D uncertain. The CDR3 is 16 amino acids. V dropped 4 bases and J dropped 0 bases, with 12 bases sitting between them. The germline V gene has CDR1 SGHAT and CDR2 FQNNGV.

The CDR3 bases are TGTGCCAGCAGCTTAGGTGTGACAGGGAACACTGAAGCTTTCTTT. Its protein product is CASSLGVTGNTEAFF. The rearrangement links TRBV11-3 to TRBJ1-1, with D perhaps TRBD1 (6 bases). V was clipped by 1 base and J by 1 base, with 10 bases between them. Germline V gene lookup returns CDR1 SGHNT and CDR2 YENEEA. CDR3 length: 15 amino acids.

The gene calls are TRBV16 and TRBJ2-3; D remains ambiguous. Trimming removed 0 bases from V and 2 bases from J, with 6 bases in between. The CDR3 extends over 14 amino acids. The germline CDR1 and CDR2 sequences are KGHSY and FQNENV. The CDR3 coding sequence is TGTGCCAGCAGCCAATCCTCGTTCACAGATACGCAGTATTTT. Translated: CASSQSSFTDTQYF.

The V and J genes are TRBV7-9 and TRBJ1-2; D gene unclear. The length of the CDR3 is 15 residues. V shed 3 bases and J shed 7 bases, with 18 bases lying between them. Germline lookup yields CDR1 SEHNR and CDR2 FQNEAQ (reference sequence). CDR3 nucleotides: TGTGCCAGCAGCTTGTCTTCCATACCCCTTAGTGGCTACACCTTC. It specifies CASSLSSIPLSGYTF.

V is TRBV19 and J is TRBJ2-7; 7 bases match TRBD1. J gave up 0 bases and V 2 bases, and 7 bases lay outside the gene matches. The germline gives CDR1 LNHDA, CDR2 SQIVND (reference sequence). The CDR3 extends over 16 amino acids. CDR3 in amino acids: CASSISGQDSSYEQYF. The CDR3 DNA reads TGTGCCAGTAGTATAAGCGGACAGGATAGCTCCTACGAGCAGTACTTC. Complete variable domain (other parts from reference TRBV19 and TRBJ2-7): DGGITQSPKYLFRKEGQNVTLSCEQNLNHDAMYWYRQDPGQGLRLIYYSQIVNDFQKGDIAEGYSVSREKKESFPLTVTSAQKNPTAFYLCASSISGQDSSYEQYFGPGTRLTVT.

The genes are TRBV3-1 (or the pseudogene TRBV3-2) and TRBJ1-6; D possibly corresponds to TRBD1 (6 bases). This CDR3 has 14 amino acids. Germline V gene sequence: CDR1 LGHDT, CDR2 YNNKEL (reference sequence). The ends were cut back, 1 base at V and 11 bases at J, with 12 bases in the middle. The CDR3 is CASSQGGGSTPLHF. CDR3 bases: TGTGCCAGCAGCCAAGGGGGGGGCAGCACACCCCTCCACTTT.

The chain employs TRBV5-4 and TRBJ2-3; TRBD2 might be the D (5 bases). The CDR3 loop spans 16 amino acids. CDR1 is SGHNT, CDR2 YYREEE, per germline (reference sequence). Trimming stripped 3 bases from V and 4 bases from J, with 18 bases between. Here the CDR3 DNA reads TGTGCCAGCAGCTCAAAGAGAGCAGGAGGCGCAGATACGCAGTATTTT. Encoded protein: CASSSKRAGGADTQYF.